The 9 T cell receptor beta chains below come from one sample, sequenced in a study of shared clonotypes between healthy human individuals. Profiling relied on immunoSEQ multiplex PCR, and the TCRdb table lists in-frame clones only, not all of them. The repertoire holds 520,000 or so clones, with 79% as singletons. The sample taken for sequencing was PBMCs. The receptors were gathered from a woman between 40 and 55 years old in good health. Some clones in this sample may be carry-over from other donors' samples.

The chain joins TRBV4-2 to TRBJ1-4, with D maybe TRBD1 (6 bases). Per the germline V gene, CDR1 is LGHNA and CDR2 is YNFKEQ. The CDR3 loop spans 17 amino acids. Trimming left V 1 base short and J 3 bases short, with 15 bases between. Written as DNA, the CDR3 is TGTGCCAGCAGCCAAGGCAGGGGAGCTGTGCCTAATGAAAAACTGTTTTTT. Translated: CASSQGRGAVPNEKLFF.

This sequence joins TRBV10-2 and TRBJ1-3; D is unresolved. The V and J ends lost 7 bases and 0 bases respectively, with 4 bases between them. This CDR3 has 12 residues. Germline CDR1 reads WSHSY; CDR2 reads SAAADI. CDR3 nucleotides: TGCGCCAGCACCCTCTCTGGAAACACCATATATTTT. Protein product: CASTLSGNTIYF.

This clone has just a few counts. The chain employs TRBV7-3 and TRBJ1-1, with a tentative D call TRBD1 (5 bases). The V end lost 9 bases, the J end lost 1 base, and 12 bases lay between the germline ends. Looked up from germline, CDR1 is SGHTA and CDR2 is FQGTGA. This CDR3 has 13 amino acids. In DNA form, the CDR3 reads TGTGCCAGTGGGGTGGGGACGAACACTGAAGCTTTCTTT. Translated, it gives CASGVGTNTEAFF.

V and J are TRBV5-1 and TRBJ1-1; 9 bases map to TRBD1. Germline CDR1 is SGHRS and CDR2 is YFSETQ. The trim removed 4 bases at V and 2 bases at J, leaving 3 bases unmatched. The CDR3 contains 14 residues. The CDR3 reads CASSVTGGNTEAFF. The CDR3 nucleotides read TGCGCCAGCAGCGTGACAGGGGGTAACACTGAAGCTTTCTTT.

This sequence joins TRBV2 and TRBJ2-2, with D perhaps given as TRBD1 or TRBD2 (5 bases each). CDR1 and CDR2 (germline): SNHLY, FYNNEI. V gave up 0 bases and J gave up 2 bases, with 7 bases separating them. CDR3 size: 15 residues. CDR3 DNA sequence: TGTGCCAGCAGTGAAGCCGGGGACAACACCGGGGAGCTGTTTTTT. This sequence encodes CASSEAGDNTGELFF. Variable domain in full (rest from reference TRBV2 and TRBJ2-2): EPEVTQTPSHQVTQMGQEVILRCVPISNHLYFYWYRQILGQKVEFLVSFYNNEISEKSEIFDDQFSVERPDGSNFTLKIRSTKLEDSAMYFCASSEAGDNTGELFFGEGSRLTVL.

This clone was detected many times. The V call is TRBV5-6, the J call TRBJ2-2, with D perhaps TRBD1 (5 bases). Trimming left V 1 base short and J 0 bases short, with 7 bases between. The CDR3 contains 15 residues. Germline V gene sequence: CDR1 SGHDT, CDR2 YYEEEE. This CDR3 is CASSLRTTNTGELFF. The CDR3 nucleotides read TGTGCCAGCAGCTTGAGGACAACGAACACCGGGGAGCTGTTTTTT.

The chain is built from TRBV7-8 and TRBJ2-3; perhaps TRBD2 as D (7 bases). The ends were cut back, 7 bases at V and 5 bases at J, with 16 bases in the middle. From germline, CDR1 is SGHVS and CDR2 FQNEAQ. This CDR3 region has 14 residues. This chain's CDR3 is CASNAGEGGDTQYF. DNA of the CDR3: TGTGCCAGCAACGCGGGAGAGGGGGGAGATACGCAGTATTTT.

In this sample, this clone turned up a few times. The DNA for the CDR3 is TGTGCCAGCAGCTCCCTCAGGGGGTACTACGAGCAGTACTTC. It translates to CASSSLRGYYEQYF. This chain connects TRBV7-8 to TRBJ2-7; 7 nucleotides agree with TRBD1. The V and J ends lost 4 bases and 3 bases, in that order; junction bases with no gene match: 6. The CDR3 covers 14 residues. Per the germline V gene, CDR1 is SGHVS and CDR2 is FQNEAQ.

A note on this clone: At the DNA level, this CDR3 is encoded by other sequences in the same sample as well. This rearrangement joins TRBV20-1 to TRBJ1-2, with a weak D call TRBD1 (5 bases). The CDR3 runs 11 residues. Germline CDR1 reads DFQATT; CDR2 reads SNEGSKA (reference sequence). Trimming removed 4 bases at V and 4 bases at J, with 7 bases between. CDR3 in amino acids: CSATTGYGYTF. The DNA for the CDR3 is TGCAGTGCTACTACAGGCTATGGCTACACCTTC.